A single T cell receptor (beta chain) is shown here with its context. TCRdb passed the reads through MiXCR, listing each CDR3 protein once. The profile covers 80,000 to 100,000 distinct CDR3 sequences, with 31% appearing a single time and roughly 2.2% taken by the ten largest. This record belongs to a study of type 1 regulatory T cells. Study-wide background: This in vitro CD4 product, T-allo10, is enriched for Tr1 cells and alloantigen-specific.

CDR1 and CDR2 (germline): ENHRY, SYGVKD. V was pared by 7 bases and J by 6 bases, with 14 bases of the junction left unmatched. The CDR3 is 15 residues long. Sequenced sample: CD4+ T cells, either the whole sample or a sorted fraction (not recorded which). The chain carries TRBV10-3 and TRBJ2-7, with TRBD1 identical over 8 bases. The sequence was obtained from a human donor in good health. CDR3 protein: CAITRSPGQAGEQYF. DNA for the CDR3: TGTGCCATCACCAGATCTCCGGGACAGGCGGGCGAGCAGTACTTC.